The 8 T cell receptor beta chains reported below all come from one sample, sequenced in a study of beta chain features in type 1 diabetes. Points from the study as a whole: Researchers report that Type 1 diabetes patients had moderately but significantly shorter TCRB CDR3s across all four CD4+ subsets.

The investigators reverse transcribed all of the isolated RNA, so they sequenced expressed TCRB transcripts. The repertoire was sequenced with immunoSEQ multiplex PCR; TCRdb's copy has only in-frame clones and lacks some. The sample records some 330,000 clones, 10% to 15% being singletons. These TCRs are of unknown antigen specificity. Sequencing used naive CD4+ T cells from blood. The receptors stem from a woman aged 18 to 35 with type 1 diabetes.

V usage is TRBV25-1 and J usage is TRBJ2-7; D is possibly TRBD2 (5 bases). The CDR3 is made up of 13 amino acids. V was cut by 2 bases and J by 2 bases, with 7 bases left in between. Germline V gives CDR1 MGHDK, CDR2 SYGVNS. CDR3 residues: CASSEDYAYEQYF. The CDR3 DNA is TGTGCCAGCAGTGAAGACTATGCCTACGAGCAGTACTTC.

This clone was observed a handful of times. This rearrangement joins TRBV2 to TRBJ1-5; D is possibly TRBD1 (5 bases). The germline CDR1 and CDR2 sequences are SNHLY and FYNNEI. V lost 1 base and J 0 bases, leaving 7 bases between the germline ends. CDR3 length: 15 amino acids. CDR3 sequence (DNA): TGTGCCAGCAGTGAAGGACAGAGTAGCAATCAGCCCCAGCATTTT. Residues: CASSEGQSSNQPQHF.

The chain employs TRBV11-3 and TRBJ2-1; 11 positions agree with TRBD1. Germline CDR1 SGHNT, CDR2 YENEEA. The CDR3 extends over 16 amino acids. Unmatched junction bases numbered 14, after V lost 8 bases and J lost 8 bases. The CDR3 region is CASAYPRGTGGDEQFF. In DNA, the CDR3 is TGTGCCAGCGCTTACCCGAGGGGGACAGGGGGAGATGAGCAGTTCTTC.

The chain links TRBV7-2 to TRBJ2-7; D is perhaps TRBD1 (7 bases). Trimming left V 5 bases short and J 6 bases short, with 8 bases between. In germline, CDR1 is SGHTA, CDR2 FQGNSA. The CDR3 loop spans 11 amino acids. The CDR3 sequence: CASSQGGEQYF. CDR3 DNA sequence: TGTGCCAGCAGCCAGGGGGGCGAGCAGTACTTC.

This clone was seen a handful of times. This chain links TRBV5-4 with TRBJ2-5, with TRBD2 identical over 10 bases. Germline V gene data show CDR1 as SGHNT and CDR2 as YYREEE (reference sequence). The CDR3 contains 16 residues. V gave up 4 bases and J gave up 2 bases; unmatched junction bases: 8. As DNA, the CDR3 is TGTGCCAGCAGCAACGTAGCGGGGGGCCTACAAGAGACCCAGTACTTC. Translation gives CASSNVAGGLQETQYF.

This chain uses TRBV5-4 with TRBJ1-2; 8 bases are a match to TRBD1. V was clipped by 0 bases and J by 6 bases; unmatched bases: 4. The CDR3 totals 14 residues. Germline V gene data show CDR1 as SGHNT and CDR2 as YYREEE (reference sequence). CDR3 amino acids: CASSLAQGADGYTF. CDR3 sequence (DNA): TGTGCCAGCAGCTTGGCCCAGGGGGCGGATGGCTACACCTTC.

Only a few counts were recorded for this clone. V usage is TRBV28 and J usage is TRBJ1-2; D unresolved. The CDR3 consists of 13 residues. Between the trimmed V and J ends, which lost 6 bases and 4 bases, there was a span of 12 bases. Germline CDR1 reads MDHEN; CDR2 reads SYDVKM. CDR3 amino acids: CASSRSLSYGYTF. For the CDR3, the DNA is TGTGCCAGCAGCCGATCACTTTCCTATGGCTACACCTTC.

The chain uses TRBV7-9 and TRBJ1-2; 11 bases agree with TRBD1. After removal of 5 bases from V and 4 bases from J, the junction contained 3 bases not matched to a gene. CDR3 length equals 14 residues. Germline CDR1 SEHNR, CDR2 FQNEAQ (reference sequence). This chain's CDR3 is CASSLGQGGYGYTF. CDR3 nucleotides: TGTGCCAGCAGCCTGGGACAGGGGGGCTATGGCTACACCTTC.